One sample yielded the 5 T cell receptor beta chains listed below, sequenced in a study of blood T cell repertoires in COVID-19 (dated by TCRdb to 2020 to 2021). Libraries came from the immunoSEQ multiplex PCR assay. Not all clones reach the TCRdb copy of this immuneACCESS table, which keeps in-frame sequences only. Checked studies attribute under half of the gap to unresolved V genes and leave the rest unexplained. In all, the sample holds 200,000 to 300,000 clones, and around 87% of those were seen once. Of the sample, roughly 3.3% is held by the ten largest clones. Sequenced material: PBMCs or T cells enriched from blood (not recorded which). The receptors come from a woman aged 40 to 50 with acute COVID-19.

The V gene is TRBV6-6, the J gene TRBJ2-3; 7 nucleotides match TRBD2. V lost 2 bases, J lost 8 bases, and 13 bases stayed unmatched. From germline, CDR1 is MNHNY and CDR2 SVGAGI (reference sequence). The CDR3 consists of 16 residues. The CDR3 DNA is TGTGCCAGCAGTTACCCCGCCAGGGCGGGAGCTCCTACGCAGTATTTT. Protein product: CASSYPARAGAPTQYF.

The chain combines TRBV24-1 with TRBJ2-1; the match to TRBD2 covers 8 bases. The germline CDR1 and CDR2 sequences are KGHDR and SFDVKD. The V gene end was trimmed by 3 bases and the J gene end by 1 base; junction bases not matched to a gene: 4. CDR3 length: 16 residues. CDR3 bases: TGTGCCACCAGTGATATTGGGACTAGGTCCTACAATGAGCAGTTCTTC. Translation gives CATSDIGTRSYNEQFF.

The V call is TRBV19, the J call TRBJ1-1; 7 bases fit TRBD1. Per the germline V gene, CDR1 is LNHDA and CDR2 is SQIVND (reference sequence). This CDR3 comprises 14 residues. The trim removed 6 bases at V and 1 base at J, leaving 5 bases unmatched. CDR3 DNA: TGTGCCAGTAGCGACAGGGTTGGGAACACTGAAGCTTTCTTT. Its translation is CASSDRVGNTEAFF. The complete variable domain, with remaining parts taken from reference TRBV19 and TRBJ1-1, reads DGGITQSPKYLFRKEGQNVTLSCEQNLNHDAMYWYRQDPGQGLRLIYYSQIVNDFQKGDIAEGYSVSREKKESFPLTVTSAQKNPTAFYLCASSDRVGNTEAFFGQGTRLTVV.

The chain is built from TRBV3-1 (or the pseudogene TRBV3-2) and TRBJ2-7; 7 bases are a match to TRBD1. This CDR3 region has 15 residues. The trim removed 4 bases at V and 4 bases at J, leaving 10 bases unmatched. Germline CDR1 and CDR2: LGHDT and YNNKEL (reference sequence). CDR3 sequence (DNA): TGTGCCAGCAGCCCTGGTTCAGGGACAGATTACGAGCAGTACTTC. This translates into CASSPGSGTDYEQYF.

The chain recombines TRBV19 with TRBJ2-1; no firm D call. With 1 base removed from V and 0 bases from J, the gap between germline ends came to 10 bases. The germline V gene has CDR1 LNHDA and CDR2 SQIVND (reference sequence). The CDR3 consists of 16 residues. This CDR3 is CASSIASLSSYNEQFF. CDR3 DNA: TGTGCCAGTAGTATAGCCTCACTGAGCTCCTACAATGAGCAGTTCTTC.